This TCR beta chain was found in a study of blood T cells in healthy people across ages. On the study more broadly: About one barcoded beta molecule per two T cells came from capture by template switching.

Study-wide findings and caveats: Observed TCR beta diversity per million T cells went down as age went up. This fall followed a roughly linear course with age. Greater diversity and more naive CD4+ cells were seen in long-lived donors than in aged donors.

The germline V gene encodes CDR1 MNHEY and CDR2 SVGEGT. The germline V and J ends were trimmed by 4 bases and 3 bases, with 13 bases remaining between them. The CDR3 has 15 residues. Notes on this clonotype: The antigen is not known.

Through a sample-barcoded 5' primer and a J-beta primer mix, a second PCR was run for 7 to 11 cycles. TCRdb used MiXCR to reprocess the 5' RACE reads, holding one entry per CDR3 protein. Among 1.5 million to 2 million distinct CDR3 sequences listed, approximately 50% were seen once. The chain uses TRBV6-2 or TRBV6-3 and TRBJ1-5; possibly TRBD1 for D (5 bases). Sequenced material: blood. This receptor was taken from a middle-aged woman in good health. CDR3 sequence: CASSSLGGTNQPQHF. Written as DNA, the CDR3 is TGTGCCAGCAGTTCCCTCGGAGGGACCAATCAGCCCCAGCATTTT.